This T cell receptor (beta chain) was recorded in a study of T-cell memory formation after mild COVID-19. Study findings and constraints: Shrinking CD4+ clones resided mostly in CM and EM, and CD8+ ones in EMRA.

TCRdb ran MiXCR on the 5' RACE reads and lists one entry per CDR3 protein. The sample consists of 390,000 or so distinct CDR3 sequences, more than 15% of them appearing once. A remark on this clonotype: The antigen is undetermined.

Unmatched junction bases numbered 5, after V lost 4 bases and J lost 0 bases. Germline loops: CDR1 DFQATT, CDR2 SNEGSKA (reference sequence). The CDR3 contains 15 residues. The gene calls are TRBV20-1 and TRBJ1-5, with 8 bases aligning to TRBD1. The TCR was taken from a man in his late teens or twenties who had mild COVID-19 (a few samples of this study predate the infection). Cell type and time point are not known. Material for sequencing was PBMCs or a T cell subset sorted from them (not recorded which). The CDR3 here is CSAKQGVASNQPQHF. The DNA of the CDR3 is TGCAGTGCTAAACAGGGGGTGGCTAGCAATCAGCCCCAGCATTTT.